The 30 T cell receptor beta chains below were found in one sample sequenced in a study of T-cell reconstitution after alpha-beta-depleted transplantation in children. TCRbeta library construction was performed incorporating unique molecular identifiers. TCRdb re-analysed the PCR reads in MiXCR, keeping a single row per CDR3 protein. The sample has 450,000 to 700,000 distinct CDR3 sequences, over 20% seen once. Source: PBMCs, taken before TCRalphabeta/CD19-depleted stem cell transplant. The receptors stem from a boy younger than two with Wiskott-Aldrich syndrome, due to receive a stem cell transplant.

The chain combines TRBV30 with TRBJ1-3; the D is unclear. This CDR3 has 14 residues. Germline CDR1 reads GTSNPN; CDR2 reads SVGIG (reference sequence). V was cut by 2 bases and J by 1 base, with 9 bases left in between. The CDR3 DNA reads as TGTGCCTGGAGTACTTTAAGATCTGGAAACACCATATATTTT. This gives the protein CAWSTLRSGNTIYF.

This clonotype was counted only a few times. The chain recombines TRBV3-1 with TRBJ2-7, with D perhaps matching TRBD1 or TRBD2 (5 bases each). Germline V gene lookup returns CDR1 LGHDT and CDR2 YNNKEL (reference sequence). V was pared by 4 bases and J by 2 bases, with 9 bases between. CDR3 length equals 13 residues. The CDR3 DNA is TGTGCCAGCAGCCGAGGGGTGGCCTACGAGCAGTACTTC. Residues: CASSRGVAYEQYF.

This chain joins TRBV20-1 and TRBJ2-2; TRBD2 might be the D (6 bases). The length of the CDR3 is 12 residues. CDR1 is DFQATT, CDR2 SNEGSKA, per germline (reference sequence). The V end was cut by 5 bases, the J end by 8 bases, with 12 bases between. As DNA, the CDR3 is TGCAGTGCTCGAGGAGGGCTAGGGGAGCTGTTTTTT. It yields the protein CSARGGLGELFF.

The rearrangement uses TRBV20-1 and TRBJ2-3, with TRBD2 matching over 8 bases. V was clipped by 5 bases and J by 0 bases; unmatched bases: 7. Germline values: CDR1 DFQATT, CDR2 SNEGSKA (reference sequence). The CDR3 runs to 15 residues. As DNA, the CDR3 is TGCAGTGCTGAAGACCCTAGCGGGAGCACAGATACGCAGTATTTT. Protein sequence: CSAEDPSGSTDTQYF.

This rearrangement joins TRBV10-3 to TRBJ2-5, with 9 nucleotides matching TRBD1. The J segment lost 4 bases and the V segment lost 8 bases, leaving 5 bases of the junction unmatched. Germline loops: CDR1 ENHRY, CDR2 SYGVKD. There are 13 residues in the CDR3. The CDR3 is CAIGDRARETQYF. The CDR3, as DNA: TGTGCCATCGGGGACAGGGCCAGAGAGACCCAGTACTTC.

This clonotype was observed a handful of times. The CDR3 coding sequence is TGCAGTGCTAGTCCGACTCAGGGGGGTCGGAACACTGAAGCTTTCTTT. Protein sequence: CSASPTQGGRNTEAFF. V is TRBV20-1 and J is TRBJ1-1; 7 bases fit TRBD1. Unmatched junction bases numbered 11, after V lost 3 bases and J lost 1 base. Germline lookup yields CDR1 DFQATT and CDR2 SNEGSKA (reference sequence). CDR3 length equals 16 residues.

The chain employs TRBV3-1 and TRBJ1-1, with 8 bases identical to TRBD1. Germline V CDR1 and CDR2: LGHDT, YNNKEL (reference sequence). The junction had 14 bases not matched to a gene; V was cut back by 4 bases and J by 1 base. The CDR3 sequence is 18 residues long. CDR3 amino acids: CASSPPKQGARGNTEAFF. In nucleotides, the CDR3 is TGTGCCAGCAGCCCCCCCAAGCAGGGGGCTCGGGGGAACACTGAAGCTTTCTTT.

The chain combines TRBV4-1 with TRBJ2-1, with 11 positions matching TRBD2. Germline-derived CDR1 and CDR2 are MGHRA and YSYEKL. Trimming at V came to 7 bases and at J to 5 bases, leaving 4 bases not matched to a gene. CDR3 length equals 14 residues. The CDR3 is CASKLAGENNEQFF. CDR3 nucleotides: TGCGCCAGCAAACTAGCGGGAGAAAACAATGAGCAGTTCTTC.

This clonotype was counted only a few times. The V call is TRBV5-1, the J call TRBJ2-7, with TRBD1 matching over 11 bases. CDR3 size: 15 residues. The trim removed 3 bases at V and 3 bases at J, leaving 5 bases unmatched. CDR1 and CDR2 from the germline V gene are SGHRS and YFSETQ. This CDR3 is CASSSGQGEYYEQYF. CDR3 DNA: TGCGCCAGCAGCTCGGGACAGGGGGAATACTACGAGCAGTACTTC.

This chain uses TRBV14 with TRBJ2-5; D call uncertain. Germline V CDR1 and CDR2: SGHDN, FVKESK. The length of the CDR3 is 14 residues. Between the trimmed V and J ends, which lost 0 bases and 2 bases, there was a span of 7 bases. The CDR3 coding sequence is TGTGCCAGCAGCCAAGACAGCCTACAAGAGACCCAGTACTTC. Residues: CASSQDSLQETQYF.

This clonotype was picked up a small number of times. This sequence joins TRBV10-3 and TRBJ2-4; TRBD2 matches at 11 bases. Germline assignment: CDR1 ENHRY and CDR2 SYGVKD. Losses at the gene ends were 0 bases for V and 6 bases for J; bases not matched to a gene: 7. This CDR3 spans 17 amino acids. Written as DNA, the CDR3 is TGTGCCATCAGTGAGTCTTGGGCTAGCGGGAGGATAAACATTCAGTACTTC. This sequence encodes CAISESWASGRINIQYF.

This clonotype was seen a few times. The chain joins TRBV11-1 to TRBJ2-5; TRBD2 agrees at 14 bases. The CDR3 extends over 18 amino acids. Per germline, CDR1 SGHAT and CDR2 FQDESV (reference sequence). The junction had 11 bases not matched to a gene; V was cut back by 4 bases and J by 4 bases. This chain's CDR3 is CASSWSGGLAGERETQYF. The CDR3 DNA is TGTGCCAGCAGCTGGAGTGGGGGACTAGCGGGAGAGAGAGAGACCCAGTACTTC.

The chain carries TRBV5-1 and TRBJ2-3, with TRBD2 identical over 8 bases. Trimming at V came to 6 bases and at J to 0 bases, leaving 6 bases not matched to a gene. CDR3 length: 15 residues. CDR1 is SGHRS, CDR2 YFSETQ, per germline. DNA for the CDR3: TGCGCCAGCAAAAAAGCGGGAGATAGCACAGATACGCAGTATTTT. Translated, it gives CASKKAGDSTDTQYF.

This clonotype was seen a few times. The rearrangement joins TRBV9 to TRBJ1-1; tentative D call: TRBD1 (5 bases). Looked up from germline, CDR1 is SGDLS and CDR2 is YYNGEE. The V end was cut by 3 bases, the J end by 0 bases, with 21 bases between. The CDR3 spans 18 residues. The CDR3 nucleotides are TGTGCCAGCAGCGCCTACTCAGGGAGGCAGAGGGTGAACACTGAAGCTTTCTTT. Amino acid sequence: CASSAYSGRQRVNTEAFF.

V is TRBV7-3 and J is TRBJ2-2; possible D gene TRBD1, 6 bases. The V and J ends lost 6 bases and 2 bases respectively, with 13 bases between them. The CDR3 totals 15 residues. Germline CDR1 is SGHTA and CDR2 is FQGTGA. The CDR3 sequence is CASSPGQFNTGELFF. CDR3 in DNA: TGTGCCAGCAGTCCCGGACAGTTCAACACCGGGGAGCTGTTTTTT.

The chain has TRBV6-1 and TRBJ2-2; D is possibly TRBD2 (5 bases). The V end was cut by 3 bases, the J end by 9 bases, with 14 bases between. The CDR3 loop spans 14 amino acids. The germline V gene encodes CDR1 MNHNS and CDR2 SASEGT. The CDR3, as DNA: TGTGCCAGCAGTGACGGAGGTTCGGCGCGGGAGCTGTTTTTT. Translated: CASSDGGSARELFF.

This clonotype was observed a few times. The chain carries TRBV27 and TRBJ2-7; D possibly matches TRBD1 or TRBD2 (5 bases each). Trimming removed 5 bases at V and 2 bases at J, with 10 bases between. The CDR3 is 13 residues long. Germline CDR1 and CDR2: MNHEY and SMNVEV (reference sequence). For the CDR3, the DNA is TGTGCCAGCAGTACCCGGGACCCCTACGAGCAGTACTTC. Amino acid sequence: CASSTRDPYEQYF.

V usage is TRBV12-3 or TRBV12-4 and J usage is TRBJ2-3; D perhaps matches TRBD2 (6 bases). The V end was cut by 6 bases, the J end by 4 bases, with 17 bases between. This CDR3 comprises 15 residues. The CDR3 reads CASSLLVGGPDTQYF. The CDR3 DNA sequence: TGTGCCAGCAGCCTACTAGTGGGAGGTCCAGATACGCAGTATTTT.

The V call is TRBV20-1, the J call TRBJ2-7; D is unclear. CDR3 length: 12 amino acids. V was shortened by 6 bases and J by 0 bases, with 9 bases between the two germline ends. Germline CDR1 DFQATT, CDR2 SNEGSKA (reference sequence). The CDR3 loop is CSALVSSYEQYF. CDR3 bases: TGCAGTGCCCTTGTAAGCTCCTACGAGCAGTACTTC.

This chain joins TRBV12-3 or TRBV12-4 and TRBJ2-3; 9 bases align to TRBD2. This CDR3 is built from 16 residues. V trimming: 3 bases; J trimming: 6 bases; junction bases outside the gene matches: 10. CDR3 in amino acids: CASSFSGSGNFDTQYF. The DNA for the CDR3 is TGTGCCAGCAGTTTTAGCGGGAGCGGTAACTTTGATACGCAGTATTTT.

The chain carries TRBV27 and TRBJ2-1, with unresolved D. CDR1 is MNHEY and CDR2 is SMNVEV in the germline V gene (reference sequence). The V and J ends lost 4 bases and 9 bases respectively, with 19 bases between them. The CDR3 sequence is 15 residues long. CDR3 loop: CASSSLDWIWGEQFF. The CDR3 nucleotides are TGTGCCAGCAGTTCGCTAGATTGGATATGGGGTGAGCAGTTCTTC.

The V and J genes are TRBV20-1 and TRBJ1-1; unclear D gene. CDR1 is DFQATT, CDR2 SNEGSKA, per germline (reference sequence). The V end was cut by 6 bases, the J end by 0 bases, with 17 bases between. The CDR3 extends over 15 amino acids. The CDR3 nucleotides read TGCAGTGCCGCCCGGAGGCGGGTGATGAACACTGAAGCTTTCTTT. Its protein is CSAARRRVMNTEAFF.

The chain combines TRBV27 with TRBJ2-7, with TRBD1 matching over 11 bases. This CDR3 is built from 14 residues. CDR1 is MNHEY, CDR2 SMNVEV, per germline (reference sequence). V trimming: 2 bases; J trimming: 5 bases; junction bases outside the gene matches: 2. The CDR3 DNA follows: TGTGCCAGCAGTTTAAGGACAGGGGGCAACGAGCAGTACTTC. This gives the protein CASSLRTGGNEQYF.

This clonotype was seen more than once but under ten times. CDR3 sequence: CASSLLGVGNQPQHF. CDR3 sequence (DNA): TGTGCCAGCAGTTTACTAGGGGTAGGCAATCAGCCCCAGCATTTT. The chain joins TRBV27 to TRBJ1-5; D is possibly TRBD1 (5 bases). The V gene's germline CDR1 is MNHEY and CDR2 SMNVEV (reference sequence). This CDR3 has 15 amino acids. V was pared by 2 bases and J by 2 bases, with 10 bases between.

V usage is TRBV6-1 and J usage is TRBJ1-5; 11 positions match TRBD1. The CDR3 has 15 residues. Germline CDR1 reads MNHNS; CDR2 reads SASEGT. V trimming: 6 bases; J trimming: 6 bases; junction bases outside the gene matches: 7. The CDR3 reads CASRAGTGGTQPQHF. CDR3 DNA: TGTGCCAGCAGGGCCGGGACAGGGGGTACTCAGCCCCAGCATTTT.

The J gene is TRBJ2-7, the V gene TRBV11-2, with TRBD2 matching over 12 bases. The CDR3 is made up of 18 amino acids. The germline V gene has CDR1 SGHAT and CDR2 FQNNGV. Germline trimming cut 1 base from V and 2 bases from J; bases unmatched to any gene: 9. CDR3 in amino acids: CASSLVPHTSGRTYEQYF. The CDR3 bases are TGTGCCAGCAGCTTAGTCCCCCACACTAGCGGGAGGACCTACGAGCAGTACTTC. The whole variable domain, remainder taken from reference TRBV11-2 and TRBJ2-7, is EAGVAQSPRYKIIEKRQSVAFWCNPISGHATLYWYQQILGQGPKLLIQFQNNGVVDDSQLPKDRFSAERLKGVDSTLKIQPAKLEDSAVYLCASSLVPHTSGRTYEQYFGPGTRLTVT.

This chain connects TRBV5-1 to TRBJ2-2; tentatively, D is TRBD2 (5 bases). Germline CDR1 is SGHRS and CDR2 is YFSETQ. CDR3 length: 16 residues. Deletions cut 2 bases from V and 4 bases from J, with 15 bases between. CDR3 nucleotide sequence: TGCGCCAGCAGCTTAATCGGGGATCATTTCACCGGGGAGCTGTTTTTT. This translates into CASSLIGDHFTGELFF.

This clonotype was detected a few times. V gene TRBV20-1 combines with J gene TRBJ2-2, with 11 bases identical to TRBD2. Germline-derived CDR1 and CDR2 are DFQATT and SNEGSKA (reference sequence). V shed 4 bases and J 2 bases; nucleotides not matched to a gene: 3. The CDR3 consists of 15 residues. As DNA, the CDR3 is TGCAGTGCTAAGACTAGCGGGGCAAACACCGGGGAGCTGTTTTTT. Translation gives CSAKTSGANTGELFF.

On this clonotype itself: The junction and the germline gene differ at one end; a read error may be behind it. The chain links TRBV5-1 to TRBJ2-1; TRBD1 agrees at 7 bases. The CDR3 loop spans 15 amino acids. Germline V lookup: CDR1 SGHRS, CDR2 YFSETQ. CDR3 protein: CASSLEGAGTNEQLF. CDR3 bases: TGCGCCAGCAGCTTGGAGGGGGCAGGGACCAATGAGCAGCTCTTC.

The rearrangement uses TRBV6-1 and TRBJ2-3, with D unresolved. V was pared by 2 bases and J by 4 bases, with 10 bases between. Germline V gives CDR1 MNHNS, CDR2 SASEGT. CDR3 size: 14 residues. Here the CDR3 DNA reads TGTGCCAGCAGTGAAAAATTTAGCCCAGATACGCAGTATTTT. It translates to CASSEKFSPDTQYF.